This T cell receptor (beta chain) was retrieved from a study of CD8 T cells in Susac syndrome. The authors reverse transcribed about 0.45 to 1 ug RNA with random hexamers. TCRdb passed the immunoSEQ multiplex PCR reads through MiXCR, listing each CDR3 protein once. The data show some 130,000 distinct CDR3 sequences, 90% to 95% seen once. The germline V gene has CDR1 SGHNT and CDR2 YYREEE (reference sequence). V was clipped by 1 base and J by 5 bases, with 12 bases between them. The CDR3 is 14 residues long. V is TRBV5-4 and J is TRBJ1-2; weak D call: TRBD1 (6 bases). The sequencing input was CD4+ T cells from PBMCs. This receptor was identified in a human donor with multiple sclerosis. CDR3 DNA: TGTGCCAGCAGCTTGACGGACAGATCTTATGGCTACACCTTC. Protein sequence: CASSLTDRSYGYTF. The variable domain in full, completed from reference TRBV5-4 and TRBJ1-2, reads ETGVTQSPTHLIKTRGQQVTLRCSSQSGHNTVSWYQQALGQGPQFIFQYYREEENGRGNFPPRFSGLQFPNYSSELNVNALELDDSALYLCASSLTDRSYGYTFGSGTRLTVV.